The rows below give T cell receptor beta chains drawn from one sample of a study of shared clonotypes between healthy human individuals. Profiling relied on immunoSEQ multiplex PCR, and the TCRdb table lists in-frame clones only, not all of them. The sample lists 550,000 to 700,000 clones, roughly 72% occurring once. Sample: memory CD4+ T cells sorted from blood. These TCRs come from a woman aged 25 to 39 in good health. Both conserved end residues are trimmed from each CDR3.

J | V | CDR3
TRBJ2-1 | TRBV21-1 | ASSKVTGGVRDPPYNEQF
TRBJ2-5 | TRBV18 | ASSRATETQY
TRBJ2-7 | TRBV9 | ASSKRGGPYEQY
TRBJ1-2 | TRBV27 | ASSMTENYGYT
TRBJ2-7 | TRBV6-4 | ASSVGTSSYEQY
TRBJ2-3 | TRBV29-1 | SVGLAGERDTQY
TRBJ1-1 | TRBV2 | ASSEFGQAEAF
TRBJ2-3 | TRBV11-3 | ASSLGGGTVQ
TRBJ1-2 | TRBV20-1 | SASNIGYT
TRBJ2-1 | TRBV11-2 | ASSLDRGGSSYNEQF
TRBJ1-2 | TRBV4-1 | ASSQETLQKINYGYT
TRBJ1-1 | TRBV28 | ASSPPGGSPGAF
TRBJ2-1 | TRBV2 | ASSETTVLGQADEQF
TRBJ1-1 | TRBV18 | ASSQIRDTEAF
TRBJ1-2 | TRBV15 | ATSRDRGGYGYT
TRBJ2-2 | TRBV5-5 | ASSLFEEIGELF
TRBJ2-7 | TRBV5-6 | ASSIRGPYEQY
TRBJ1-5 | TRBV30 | ACAQGSNQPQH
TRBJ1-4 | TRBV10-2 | ASSDPQGGTNEKLF
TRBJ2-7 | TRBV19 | ASSGTGGFYEQY
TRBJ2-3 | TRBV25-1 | ASSGRLAGGPDTQY